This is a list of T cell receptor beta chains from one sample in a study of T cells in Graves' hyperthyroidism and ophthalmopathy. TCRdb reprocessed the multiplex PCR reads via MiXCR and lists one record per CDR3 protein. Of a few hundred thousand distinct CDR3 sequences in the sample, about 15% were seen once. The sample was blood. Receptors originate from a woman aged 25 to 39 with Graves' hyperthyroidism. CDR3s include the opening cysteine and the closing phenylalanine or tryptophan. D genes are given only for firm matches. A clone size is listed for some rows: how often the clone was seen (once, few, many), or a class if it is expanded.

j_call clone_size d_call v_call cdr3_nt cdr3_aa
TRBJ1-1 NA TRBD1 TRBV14 TGTGCCAGCAGCCAAAGGCGGGGGACAGGGTATGCTTTCTTT CASSQRRGTGYAFF
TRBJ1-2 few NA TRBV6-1 TGTGCCAGCACGGTCACGCAGACCACGGGTGGCTACACCTTC CASTVTQTTGGYTF
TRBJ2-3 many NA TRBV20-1 TGCAGTGCTAGTCTCAACTACGTTAGCACAGATACGCAGTATTTT CSASLNYVSTDTQYF
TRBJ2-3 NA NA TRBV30 TGTGCCTGGAGTGTACAGGGAGGGCCTACAGATACGCAGTATTTT CAWSVQGGPTDTQYF
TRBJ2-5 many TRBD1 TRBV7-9 TGTGCCAGCAGCAGGGGGACAGGAAGCCAAGAGACCCAGTACTTC CASSRGTGSQETQYF
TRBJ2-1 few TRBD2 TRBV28 TGTGCCAGCAGTCCTGGGACTAGCGCGAGTGAGCAGTTCTTC CASSPGTSASEQFF
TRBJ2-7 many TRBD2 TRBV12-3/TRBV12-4 TGTGCCAGCAGTATCGCCCGGGGGAGCGGGGCAGCCTACGAGCAGTACTTC CASSIARGSGAAYEQYF
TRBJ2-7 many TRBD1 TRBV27 TGTGCCAGCAGCAATCCGGGACAGGAGCAGTACTTC CASSNPGQEQYF
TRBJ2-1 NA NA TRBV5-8 TGTGCCAGCAGACCGGCCGTAATCGATGAGCAGTTCTTC CASRPAVIDEQFF
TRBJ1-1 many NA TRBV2 TGTGCCAGCAACCTTAAGAGGGAAGGGATTCGGACTTTCTTT CASNLKREGIRTFF
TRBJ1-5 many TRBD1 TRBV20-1 TGCAGTGCTAGTAGCCAGGACAGGGGGCTTCTGAGCAATCAGCCCCAGCATTTT CSASSQDRGLLSNQPQHF